The clone carrying this T cell receptor beta chain was detected many times. TCRdb reanalysed the 5' RACE reads using MiXCR and keeps one entry per CDR3 protein. The data hold fewer than 45,000 distinct CDR3 sequences, with approximately 10% observed a single time. CDR1 and CDR2 (germline): SGHRS, YFSETQ. The CDR3 sequence is 19 residues long. Trimming left V 0 bases short and J 5 bases short, with 26 bases between. This entry comes from a study of early T cells in non-severe SARS-CoV-2 infection. The chain uses TRBV5-1 and TRBJ1-2; a weak D match, TRBD1 (6 bases). This TCR was sampled from an adult who was a healthcare worker with PCR-confirmed SARS-CoV-2 infection or an uninfected control (not recorded which). Sequences were obtained from whole blood. The CDR3 DNA follows: TGCGCCAGCAGCTTGGGTTCAGGGGTTGGTACTGTTGGAGGGTATGGCTACACCTTC. This gives the protein CASSLGSGVGTVGGYGYTF.